Reported below is one TCR beta chain. Its target is unknown. Produced via immunoSEQ multiplex PCR; TCRdb's table is partial and in-frame only. Of tens of thousands of clones listed, 90% to 95% were seen once; the top ten hold approximately 18%. The CDR3 is 17 amino acids. V lost 2 bases and J 1 base, leaving 17 bases between the germline ends. The germline V gene has CDR1 LGHNT and CDR2 FRNRAP. The sample belongs to a study of OX40 agonist ivuxolimab in advanced cancers. Background on the study: Three individuals attained partial responses, comprising one hepatocellular carcinoma case and two cutaneous melanoma cases.

Study results and limitations: There was clonal expansion of CD4+ and CD8+ blood T cells by week 6 at 0.1 to 3.0 mg/kg.

The chain joins TRBV12-5 to TRBJ2-5, with a weak D call TRBD2 (7 bases). The sequence derives from an adult with an advanced solid tumor such as melanoma, head and neck, liver or kidney cancer. The sequenced sample was CD4+ or CD8+ T cells sorted from blood, obtained in a trial of the OX40 agonist ivuxolimab. In DNA form, the CDR3 reads TGTGCTAGTGGTTTGACCCCAGGGGCGGGGGTCCAAGAGACCCAGTACTTC. Amino acids: CASGLTPGAGVQETQYF.